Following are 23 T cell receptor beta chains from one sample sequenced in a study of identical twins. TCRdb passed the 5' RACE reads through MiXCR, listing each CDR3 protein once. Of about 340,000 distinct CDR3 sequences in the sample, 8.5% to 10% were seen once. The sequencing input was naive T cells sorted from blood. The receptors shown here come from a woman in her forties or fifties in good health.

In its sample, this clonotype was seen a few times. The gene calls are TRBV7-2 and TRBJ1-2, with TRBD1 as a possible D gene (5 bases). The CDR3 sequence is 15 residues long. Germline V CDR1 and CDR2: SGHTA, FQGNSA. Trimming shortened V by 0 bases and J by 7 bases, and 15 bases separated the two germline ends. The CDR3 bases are TGTGCCAGCAGCTTAGCGATTGGGGGGGTCGGTGGCTACACCTTC. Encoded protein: CASSLAIGGVGGYTF.

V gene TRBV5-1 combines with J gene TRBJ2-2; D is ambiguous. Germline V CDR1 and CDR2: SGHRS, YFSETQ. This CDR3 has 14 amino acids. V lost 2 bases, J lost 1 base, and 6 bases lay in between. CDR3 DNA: TGCGCCAGCAGCTTTTCAGTGAACACCGGGGAGCTGTTTTTT. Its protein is CASSFSVNTGELFF.

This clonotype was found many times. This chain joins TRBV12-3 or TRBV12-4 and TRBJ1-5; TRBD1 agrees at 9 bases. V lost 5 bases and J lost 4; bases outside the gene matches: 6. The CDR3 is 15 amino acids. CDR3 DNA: TGTGCCAGCAGTCCTAGAGGGACAGGGAATCAGCCCCAGCATTTT. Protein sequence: CASSPRGTGNQPQHF.

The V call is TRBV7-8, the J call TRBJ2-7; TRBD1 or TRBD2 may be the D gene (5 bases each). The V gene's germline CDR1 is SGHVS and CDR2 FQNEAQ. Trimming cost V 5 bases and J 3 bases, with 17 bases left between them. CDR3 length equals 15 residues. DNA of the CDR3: TGTGCCAGCAGCCCAAGGCCAGCAGGGAGCTACGAGCAGTACTTC. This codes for CASSPRPAGSYEQYF.

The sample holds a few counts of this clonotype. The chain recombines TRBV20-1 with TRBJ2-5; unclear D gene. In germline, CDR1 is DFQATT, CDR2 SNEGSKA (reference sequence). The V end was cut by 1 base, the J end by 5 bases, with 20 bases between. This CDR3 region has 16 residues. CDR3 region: CSARAPTPVSEETQYF. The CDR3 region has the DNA TGCAGTGCTAGAGCCCCGACCCCGGTGTCTGAGGAGACCCAGTACTTC.

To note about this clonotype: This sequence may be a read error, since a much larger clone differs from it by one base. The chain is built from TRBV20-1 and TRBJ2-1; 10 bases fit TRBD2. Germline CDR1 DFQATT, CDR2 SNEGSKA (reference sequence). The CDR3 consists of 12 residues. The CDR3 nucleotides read TGCAGAGGGACTAGCGCACTCAATGATCAGTTCTTC. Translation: CRGTSALNDQFF.

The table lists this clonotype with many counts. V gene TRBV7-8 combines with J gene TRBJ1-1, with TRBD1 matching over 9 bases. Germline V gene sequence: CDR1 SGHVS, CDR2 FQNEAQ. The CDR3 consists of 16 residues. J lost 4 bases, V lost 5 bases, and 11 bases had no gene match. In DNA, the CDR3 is TGTGCCAGCAGCGAGGACAGGGGCCTTGGGGGCACTGAAGCTTTCTTT. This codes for CASSEDRGLGGTEAFF.

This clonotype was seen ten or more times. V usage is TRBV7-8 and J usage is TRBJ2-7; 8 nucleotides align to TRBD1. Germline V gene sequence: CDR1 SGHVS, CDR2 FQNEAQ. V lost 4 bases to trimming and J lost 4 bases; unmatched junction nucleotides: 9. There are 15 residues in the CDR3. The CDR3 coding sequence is TGTGCCAGCAGCTCTAGAGAGGACAGGGCATACGAGCAGTACTTC. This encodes CASSSREDRAYEQYF.

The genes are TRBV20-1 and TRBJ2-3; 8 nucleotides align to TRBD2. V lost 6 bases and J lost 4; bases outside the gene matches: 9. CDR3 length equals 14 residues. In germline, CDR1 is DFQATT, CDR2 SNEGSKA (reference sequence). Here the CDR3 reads CSADGTRGPDTQYF. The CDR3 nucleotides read TGCAGTGCAGACGGGACTAGAGGTCCAGATACGCAGTATTTT.

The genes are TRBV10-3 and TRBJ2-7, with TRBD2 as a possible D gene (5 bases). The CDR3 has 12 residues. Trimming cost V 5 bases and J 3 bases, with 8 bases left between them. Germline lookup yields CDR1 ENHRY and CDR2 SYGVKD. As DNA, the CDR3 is TGTGCCATCAGTAGAGAGGGCTACGAGCAGTACGTC. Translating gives CAISREGYEQYV.

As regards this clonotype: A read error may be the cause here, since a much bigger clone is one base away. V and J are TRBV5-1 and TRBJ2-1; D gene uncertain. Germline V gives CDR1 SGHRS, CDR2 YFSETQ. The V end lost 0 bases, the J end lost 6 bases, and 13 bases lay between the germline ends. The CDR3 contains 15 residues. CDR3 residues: CASSLEGFLSNEQFF. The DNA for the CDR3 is TGCGCCAGCAGCTTGGAAGGATTTTTGAGCAATGAGCAGTTCTTC.

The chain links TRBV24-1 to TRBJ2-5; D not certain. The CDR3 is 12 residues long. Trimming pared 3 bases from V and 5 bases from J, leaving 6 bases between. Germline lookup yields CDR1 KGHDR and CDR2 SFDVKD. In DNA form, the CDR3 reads TGTGCCACCAGTGATATGGGGGAGACCCAGTACTTC. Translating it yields CATSDMGETQYF.

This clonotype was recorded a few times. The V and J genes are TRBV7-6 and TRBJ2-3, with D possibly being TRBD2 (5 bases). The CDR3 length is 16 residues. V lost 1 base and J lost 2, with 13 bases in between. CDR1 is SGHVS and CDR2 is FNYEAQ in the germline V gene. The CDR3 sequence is CASSLGAGSDTDTQYF. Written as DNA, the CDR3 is TGTGCCAGCAGCTTAGGGGCTGGGAGCGACACAGATACGCAGTATTTT.

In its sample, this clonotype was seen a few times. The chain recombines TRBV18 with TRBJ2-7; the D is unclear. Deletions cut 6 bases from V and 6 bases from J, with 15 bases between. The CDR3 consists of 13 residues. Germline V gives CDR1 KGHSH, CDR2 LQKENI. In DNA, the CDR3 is TGTGCCAGCTCTCACAGCTTGATGAGCGAGCAGTACGTC. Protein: CASSHSLMSEQYV.

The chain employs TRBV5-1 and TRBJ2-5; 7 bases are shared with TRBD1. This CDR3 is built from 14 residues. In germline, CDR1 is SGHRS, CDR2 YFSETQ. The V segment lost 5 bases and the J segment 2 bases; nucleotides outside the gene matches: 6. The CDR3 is CASSVGTAQETQYF. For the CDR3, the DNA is TGCGCCAGCAGTGTCGGGACAGCTCAAGAGACCCAGTACTTC.

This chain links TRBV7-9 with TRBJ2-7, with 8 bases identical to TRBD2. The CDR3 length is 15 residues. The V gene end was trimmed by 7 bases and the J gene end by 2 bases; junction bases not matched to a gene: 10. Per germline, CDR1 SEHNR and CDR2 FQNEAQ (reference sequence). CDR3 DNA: TGTGCCAGCATCCTTACTACTAGCGGTACCTACGAGCAGTACTTC. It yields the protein CASILTTSGTYEQYF.

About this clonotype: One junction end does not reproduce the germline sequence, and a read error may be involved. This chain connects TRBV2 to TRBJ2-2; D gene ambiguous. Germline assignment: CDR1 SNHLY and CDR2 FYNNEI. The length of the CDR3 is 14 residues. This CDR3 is CACSFTRYTGELFF. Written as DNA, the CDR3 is TGTGCCTGCAGTTTTACTCGTTACACCGGGGAGCTGTTTTTT.

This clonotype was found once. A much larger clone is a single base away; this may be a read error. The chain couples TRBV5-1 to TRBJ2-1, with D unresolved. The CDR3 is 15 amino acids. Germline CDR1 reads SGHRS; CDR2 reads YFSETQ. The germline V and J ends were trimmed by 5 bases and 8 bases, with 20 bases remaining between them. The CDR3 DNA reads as TGCGCCAGCAGGGATGGGTCGGGCAATTTGCATGAGCAGTTCTTC. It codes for CASRDGSGNLHEQFF.

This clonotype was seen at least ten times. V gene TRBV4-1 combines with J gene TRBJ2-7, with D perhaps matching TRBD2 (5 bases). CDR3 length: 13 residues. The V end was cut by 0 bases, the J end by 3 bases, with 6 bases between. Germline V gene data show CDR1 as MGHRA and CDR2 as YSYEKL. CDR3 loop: CASSQDRDYEQYV. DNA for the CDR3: TGCGCCAGCAGCCAAGATCGGGACTACGAGCAGTACGTC.

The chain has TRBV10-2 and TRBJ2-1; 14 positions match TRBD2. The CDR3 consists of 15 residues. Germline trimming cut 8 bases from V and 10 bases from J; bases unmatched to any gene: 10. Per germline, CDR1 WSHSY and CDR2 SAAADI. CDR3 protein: CASSQGLAGDGEQFF. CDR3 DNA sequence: TGCGCCAGCTCCCAGGGACTAGCGGGAGATGGAGAGCAGTTCTTC.

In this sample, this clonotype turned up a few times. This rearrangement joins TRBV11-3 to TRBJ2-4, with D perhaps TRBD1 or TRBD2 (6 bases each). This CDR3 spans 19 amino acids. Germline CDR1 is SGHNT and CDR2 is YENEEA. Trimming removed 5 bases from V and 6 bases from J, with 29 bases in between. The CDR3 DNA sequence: TGTGCCAGCAGCGAGGGGTTTCGAGGGGGGAACGACCTGATAAACATTCAGTACTTC. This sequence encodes CASSEGFRGGNDLINIQYF.

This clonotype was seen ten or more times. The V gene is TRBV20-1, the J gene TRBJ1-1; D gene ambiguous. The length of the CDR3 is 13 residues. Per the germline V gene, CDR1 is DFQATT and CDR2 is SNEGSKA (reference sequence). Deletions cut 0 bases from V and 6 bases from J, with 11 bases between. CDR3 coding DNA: TGCAGTGCTAGAGACCTGGGAGATCCTGAAGCTTTCTTT. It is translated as CSARDLGDPEAFF.

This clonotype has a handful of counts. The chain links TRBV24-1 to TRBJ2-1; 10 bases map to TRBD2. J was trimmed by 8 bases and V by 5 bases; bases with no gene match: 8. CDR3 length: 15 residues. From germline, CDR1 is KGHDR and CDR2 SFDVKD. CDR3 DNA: TGTGCCACCAGTGGTGGACTAGCGGAGTCCTATGAGCAGTTCTTC. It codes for CATSGGLAESYEQFF.